A single sample is the source of the 3 T cell receptor beta chains below, sequenced in a study of blood T cell repertoires in COVID-19 (TCRdb year 2020). The receptor library was made with the immunoSEQ multiplex PCR assay. TCRdb holds this immuneACCESS table with in-frame rearrangements only. Some clones are missing; in checked studies, unresolved V genes explain under half, and the rest has no known cause. In all, the sample holds under 300,000 clones, and about 91% of those were seen once. Over 2% of the sample is in the top ten clones. The sequenced sample was PBMCs or T cells enriched from blood (not recorded which). Receptor source: a woman aged 40 to 50 with acute COVID-19.

The genes are TRBV6-5 and TRBJ1-1, with 9 bases matching TRBD1. In germline, CDR1 is MNHEY, CDR2 SVGAGI. V was pared by 7 bases and J by 4 bases, with 7 bases of the junction left unmatched. The CDR3 runs 14 residues. The CDR3 DNA reads TGTGCCAGCACCTCGGGACAGGGTTTCACTGAAGCTTTCTTT. As protein: CASTSGQGFTEAFF.

The V and J genes are TRBV12-5 and TRBJ2-2, with TRBD2 matching over 12 bases. Germline V gene lookup returns CDR1 LGHNT and CDR2 FRNRAP. Germline trimming cut 6 bases from V and 4 bases from J; bases unmatched to any gene: 3. CDR3 length: 15 residues. This CDR3 reads CASGRGLAGTGELFF. The CDR3 bases are TGTGCTAGTGGCCGGGGACTAGCGGGCACCGGGGAGCTGTTTTTT.

This clone showed up just once. The rearrangement links TRBV9 to TRBJ1-3; D not resolved. The CDR3 runs 13 residues. CDR1 SGDLS and CDR2 YYNGEE come from the germline V gene. V lost 1 base and J 4 bases, leaving 6 bases between the germline ends. In DNA, the CDR3 is TGTGCCAGCAGCGTAAATCAGGGAAACACCATATATTTT. Translated: CASSVNQGNTIYF.